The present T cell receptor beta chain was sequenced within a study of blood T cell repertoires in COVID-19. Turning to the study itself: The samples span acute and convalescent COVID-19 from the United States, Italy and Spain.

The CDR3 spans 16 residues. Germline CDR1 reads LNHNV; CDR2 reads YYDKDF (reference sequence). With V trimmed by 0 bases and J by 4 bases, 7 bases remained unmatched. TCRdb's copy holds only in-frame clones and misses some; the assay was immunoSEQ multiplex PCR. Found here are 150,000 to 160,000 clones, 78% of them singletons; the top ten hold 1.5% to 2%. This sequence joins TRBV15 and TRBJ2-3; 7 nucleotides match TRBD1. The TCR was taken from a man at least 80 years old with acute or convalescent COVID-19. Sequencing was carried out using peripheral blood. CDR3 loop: CATSRDGRGGADTQYF. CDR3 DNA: TGTGCCACCAGCAGAGATGGAAGAGGGGGCGCAGATACGCAGTATTTT.